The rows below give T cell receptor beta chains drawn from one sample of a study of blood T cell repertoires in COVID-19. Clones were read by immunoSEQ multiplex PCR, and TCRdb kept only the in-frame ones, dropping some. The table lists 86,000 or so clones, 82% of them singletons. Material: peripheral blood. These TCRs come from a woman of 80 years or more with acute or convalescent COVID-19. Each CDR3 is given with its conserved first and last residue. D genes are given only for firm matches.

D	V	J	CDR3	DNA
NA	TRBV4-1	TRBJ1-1	CASSLEDGRHTEAFF	TGCGCCAGCAGCCTCGAGGATGGGAGGCACACTGAAGCTTTCTTT
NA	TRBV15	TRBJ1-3	CATSPAGLMSGNTIYF	TGTGCCACCAGCCCGGCCGGACTGATGTCTGGAAACACCATATATTTT
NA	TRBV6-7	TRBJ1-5	CASSHSNQPQHF	TGTGCCAGCAGTCATAGCAATCAGCCCCAGCATTTT
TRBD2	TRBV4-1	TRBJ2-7	CASSQTPAGTYEQYF	TGCGCCAGCAGCCAAACCCCAGCGGGGACCTACGAGCAGTACTTC
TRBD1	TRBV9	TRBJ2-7	CASSPTGTYEQYF	TGTGCCAGCAGCCCGACAGGGACCTACGAGCAGTACTTC
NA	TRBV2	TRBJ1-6	CASSAGSPLHF	TGTGCCAGCAGTGCGGGTTCACCCCTCCACTTT
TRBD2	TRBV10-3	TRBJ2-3	CAISGTSGGFTDTQYF	TGTGCCATCAGCGGGACTAGCGGGGGGTTTACAGATACGCAGTATTTT
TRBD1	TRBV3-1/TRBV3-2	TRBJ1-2	CASSRGRGVGYGYTF	TGTGCCAGCAGCCGTGGCAGGGGGGTCGGATATGGCTACACCTTC
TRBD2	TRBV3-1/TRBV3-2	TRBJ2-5	CASSRFGGGETQYF	TGTGCCAGCAGCCGATTTGGGGGGGGAGAGACCCAGTACTTC
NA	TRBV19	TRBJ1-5	CASSMGAGTGQPQHF	TGTGCCAGTAGTATGGGGGCAGGGACCGGTCAGCCCCAGCATTTT
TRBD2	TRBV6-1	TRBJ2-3	CASSEIAGPTDTQYF	TGTGCCAGCAGTGAAATAGCGGGACCAACAGATACGCAGTATTTT
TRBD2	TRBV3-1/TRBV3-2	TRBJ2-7	CASSRATLAGSEQYF	TGTGCCAGCAGCCGAGCGACCTTAGCGGGAAGCGAGCAGTACTTC
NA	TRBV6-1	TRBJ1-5	CASSEATANQPQHF	TGTGCCAGCAGTGAAGCTACAGCTAATCAGCCCCAGCATTTT
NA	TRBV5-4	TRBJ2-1	CASSLQGSYNEQFF	TGTGCCAGCAGCTTGCAGGGTTCCTACAATGAGCAGTTCTTC
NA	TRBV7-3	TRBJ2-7	CASSPKGVISEQYF	TGTGCCAGCAGCCCCAAGGGGGTCATCTCCGAGCAGTACTTC
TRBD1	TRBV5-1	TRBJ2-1	CASSLVGQENNEQFF	TGCGCCAGCAGCTTGGTGGGACAGGAGAACAATGAGCAGTTCTTC